Presented here are 24 T cell receptor beta chains from one specimen sequenced in a study of T cells in Graves' hyperthyroidism and ophthalmopathy. RNA transcripts provided the source from which TCR beta CDR3 regions were amplified. The HTBI primer set served for first-round RT-PCR of the TCR CDR3. TCRdb used MiXCR to reprocess the multiplex PCR reads, holding one entry per CDR3 protein. The sample has approximately 700,000 distinct CDR3 sequences; about 16% are singletons. The sample consisted of blood. The receptors here all came from a man aged 18 to 29 with Graves' hyperthyroidism.

The sample holds many counts of this clonotype. The chain couples TRBV7-9 to TRBJ2-1, with 8 positions matching TRBD2. The CDR3 is made up of 16 amino acids. Per the germline V gene, CDR1 is SEHNR and CDR2 is FQNEAQ (reference sequence). The V and J ends lost 1 base and 8 bases, in that order; junction bases with no gene match: 10. DNA for the CDR3: TGTGCCAGCAGCTTAGGCCGCGCGGCGGGGGGCCATGAGCAGTTCTTC. Protein product: CASSLGRAAGGHEQFF.

This clonotype occurred once. The chain couples TRBV6-2 or TRBV6-3 to TRBJ2-1; 14 bases line up with TRBD2. This CDR3 is 18 amino acids long. V shed 2 bases and J 9 bases; nucleotides not matched to a gene: 12. From germline, CDR1 is MNHEY and CDR2 SVGEGT. This CDR3 is CASSYTARTSGRPAEQFF. The CDR3 DNA is TGTGCCAGCAGTTACACCGCCCGGACTAGCGGGAGGCCGGCTGAGCAGTTCTTC.

Many counts were recorded for this clonotype. This chain joins TRBV2 and TRBJ2-3; unclear D gene. The germline V and J ends were trimmed by 8 bases and 5 bases, with 5 bases remaining between them. The CDR3 is made up of 10 amino acids. CDR1 and CDR2 from the germline V gene are SNHLY and FYNNEI. CDR3 sequence reads: CASLVDTQYF. The CDR3 DNA reads as TGTGCCAGCCTGGTAGATACGCAGTATTTT. Based on the CDR3 plus reference TRBV2 and TRBJ2-3, the full variable domain is EPEVTQTPSHQVTQMGQEVILRCVPISNHLYFYWYRQILGQKVEFLVSFYNNEISEKSEIFDDQFSVERPDGSNFTLKIRSTKLEDSAMYFCASLVDTQYFGPGTRLTVL.

The chain couples TRBV19 to TRBJ1-1; D is perhaps TRBD1 (6 bases). The CDR3 is 15 residues long. The V end was cut by 3 bases, the J end by 4 bases, with 15 bases between. Germline lookup yields CDR1 LNHDA and CDR2 SQIVND (reference sequence). The CDR3 DNA is TGTGCCAGTAGTATGGCGGGGGCGGTGGTCACTGAAGCTTTCTTT. Its protein is CASSMAGAVVTEAFF.

The J gene is TRBJ2-1, the V gene TRBV12-5, with D perhaps matching TRBD1 or TRBD2 (5 bases each). This CDR3 spans 15 amino acids. From germline, CDR1 is LGHNT and CDR2 FRNRAP. Trimming cost V 6 bases and J 9 bases, with 21 bases left between them. This CDR3 is CASGTLGAPSGEQFF. The DNA of the CDR3 is TGTGCTAGTGGAACTCTCGGGGCCCCATCCGGTGAGCAGTTCTTC.

This clonotype has a count of ten or more. The chain is built from TRBV2 and TRBJ2-1, with TRBD1 matching over 8 bases. Per germline, CDR1 SNHLY and CDR2 FYNNEI. After removal of 7 bases from V and 5 bases from J, the junction contained 10 bases not matched to a gene. The CDR3 runs to 15 residues. The CDR3: CASNRRTGQNNEQFF. Here the CDR3 DNA reads TGTGCCAGCAACAGAAGGACAGGGCAAAACAATGAGCAGTTCTTC.

J is TRBJ1-2 and V is TRBV27, with D tentatively TRBD1 (5 bases). V gave up 8 bases and J gave up 6 bases, with 16 bases separating them. The CDR3 loop spans 13 amino acids. Looked up from germline, CDR1 is MNHEY and CDR2 is SMNVEV (reference sequence). Here the CDR3 reads CASAPGGGDGYTF. As DNA, the CDR3 is TGTGCCAGCGCTCCCGGGGGGGGTGATGGCTACACCTTC.

The chain uses TRBV19 and TRBJ1-5, with a possible D match to TRBD1 (6 bases). The CDR3 is made up of 12 amino acids. Germline values: CDR1 LNHDA, CDR2 SQIVND (reference sequence). V was cut by 7 bases and J by 7 bases, with 11 bases left in between. CDR3 in amino acids: CASMERGQPQHF. CDR3 coding DNA: TGTGCCAGTATGGAGAGGGGGCAGCCCCAGCATTTT.

The chain employs TRBV5-6 and TRBJ1-1; 10 bases map to TRBD1. Germline V gene data show CDR1 as SGHDT and CDR2 as YYEEEE. There are 16 residues in the CDR3. Germline trimming cut 4 bases from V and 3 bases from J; bases unmatched to any gene: 9. CDR3 DNA sequence: TGTGCCAGCAGCCAGACAGGGGGCGAATGGGACACTGAAGCTTTCTTT. Translated, it gives CASSQTGGEWDTEAFF.

This clonotype was counted ten times or more. The gene calls are TRBV2 and TRBJ1-1; maybe TRBD1 (5 bases). Germline assignment: CDR1 SNHLY and CDR2 FYNNEI. This CDR3 spans 10 amino acids. With 11 bases removed from V and 4 bases from J, the gap between germline ends came to 8 bases. The DNA of the CDR3 is TGTGCCTCCCAGGGCACTGAAGCTTTCTTT. Its translation is CASQGTEAFF.

This clonotype came up many times. The CDR3 spells CASSVAEGASDTQYF. Written as DNA, the CDR3 is TGTGCCAGCAGTGTTGCGGAGGGGGCGTCAGATACGCAGTATTTT. J is TRBJ2-3 and V is TRBV27, with D possibly TRBD1 on 7 matching bases. The CDR3 loop spans 15 amino acids. Germline CDR1 and CDR2: MNHEY and SMNVEV (reference sequence). The V gene lost 5 bases and the J gene lost 4 bases, with 16 bases spanning the gap.

The chain joins TRBV28 to TRBJ2-7; TRBD1 matches at 7 bases. The CDR3 spans 14 residues. The trim removed 3 bases at V and 7 bases at J, leaving 9 bases unmatched. The germline CDR1 and CDR2 sequences are MDHEN and SYDVKM. CDR3 protein: CASSFEGAFGEQYF. The CDR3 coding sequence is TGTGCCAGCAGTTTTGAGGGGGCCTTCGGGGAGCAGTACTTC. Full variable domain (rest looked up from reference TRBV28 and TRBJ2-7): DVKVTQSSRYLVKRTGEKVFLECVQDMDHENMFWYRQDPGLGLRLIYFSYDVKMKEKGDIPEGYSVSREKKERFSLILESASTNQTSMYLCASSFEGAFGEQYFGPGTRLTVT.

This clonotype was observed at least ten times. CDR3 nucleotides: TGTGCCAGCACCATAGGGGGAAGCTACGAGCAGTACTTC. Its translation: CASTIGGSYEQYF. V is TRBV12-3 or TRBV12-4 and J is TRBJ2-7; tentatively, D is TRBD1 (6 bases). V lost 7 bases, J lost 3 bases, and 13 bases lay in between. The length of the CDR3 is 13 residues.

This clonotype was seen many times. The gene calls are TRBV27 and TRBJ1-5, with 8 bases aligning to TRBD1. Trimming removed 3 bases from V and 1 base from J; junction bases left unmatched: 8. Germline CDR1 reads MNHEY; CDR2 reads SMNVEV (reference sequence). This CDR3 has 17 amino acids. The CDR3 protein is CASSFRSTGDSNQPQHF. The DNA of the CDR3 is TGTGCCAGCAGTTTCCGCTCGACAGGGGACAGCAATCAGCCCCAGCATTTT.

This clonotype was observed at least ten times. The chain joins TRBV10-3 to TRBJ1-2; D unresolved. CDR1 ENHRY and CDR2 SYGVKD come from the germline V gene. The CDR3 totals 13 residues. Trimming took off 2 bases at V and 4 bases at J, with 8 bases between the two ends. CDR3 region: CAISEQGTYGYTF. CDR3 nucleotide sequence: TGTGCCATCAGTGAGCAAGGTACCTATGGCTACACCTTC.

This clonotype was seen many times. This sequence joins TRBV28 and TRBJ1-5, with unresolved D. The V end lost 8 bases, the J end lost 3 bases, and 11 bases lay between the germline ends. There are 13 residues in the CDR3. The germline CDR1 and CDR2 sequences are MDHEN and SYDVKM. This CDR3 is CASQDPPNQPQHF. Written as DNA, the CDR3 is TGTGCCAGCCAAGATCCACCCAATCAGCCCCAGCATTTT.

The V and J genes are TRBV6-1 and TRBJ1-2, with 8 nucleotides matching TRBD1. V was pared by 6 bases and J by 2 bases, with 8 bases of the junction left unmatched. Germline CDR1 and CDR2: MNHNS and SASEGT. This CDR3 contains 15 residues. DNA of the CDR3: TGTGCCAGCAGGAAGCAGGGGGCTACGAACTATGGCTACACCTTC. It codes for CASRKQGATNYGYTF.

CDR3 DNA sequence: TGTGCCAGCAGTGGACGAAGGGGGCTAGCGGGCCGATTCTACGAGCAGTACTTC. Translation: CASSGRRGLAGRFYEQYF. This chain uses TRBV28 with TRBJ2-7; perhaps TRBD2 as D (8 bases). The CDR3 totals 18 residues. Trimming left V 5 bases short and J 3 bases short, with 26 bases between. CDR1 and CDR2 from the germline V gene are MDHEN and SYDVKM.

Points on this clonotype: A much larger clone lies one base from this, so it may be a read error. The rearrangement links TRBV3-1 to TRBJ1-4, with 8 bases fitting TRBD1. The CDR3 has 15 residues. Trimming at V came to 3 bases and at J to 3 bases, leaving 3 bases not matched to a gene. Germline CDR1 and CDR2: LGHDT and YNNKEL (reference sequence). The CDR3 region is CASSQDRAANEKLFF. As DNA, the CDR3 is TGTGCCAGCAGCCAGGACAGGGCGGCTAATGAAAAACTGTTTTTT. Looking up the rest from reference TRBV3-1 and TRBJ1-4 gives the full variable domain: DTAVSQTPKYLVTQMGNDKSIKCEQNLGHDTMYWYKQDSKKFLKIMFSYNNKELIINETVPNRFSPKSPDKAHLNLHINSLELGDSAVYFCASSQDRAANEKLFFGSGTQLSVL.

This clonotype has a count of ten or more. The rearrangement uses TRBV6-4 and TRBJ2-7; the match to TRBD2 covers 8 bases. The germline CDR1 and CDR2 sequences are MRHNA and SNTAGT. Trimming removed 2 bases from V and 4 bases from J; junction bases left unmatched: 13. This CDR3 spans 17 amino acids. DNA for the CDR3: TGTGCCAGCAGTGACCCCCCCCAAGCGGGGGTCCTATACGAGCAGTACTTC. Its translation: CASSDPPQAGVLYEQYF.

For this clonotype: A read error may produce the germline difference seen at one junction end. The gene calls are TRBV18 and TRBJ2-4; D is tentatively TRBD1 or TRBD2 (6 bases each). Germline V gene data show CDR1 as KGHSH and CDR2 as LQKENI. This CDR3 comprises 15 residues. CDR3 residues: CAGSPGVSGKNIQYF. The CDR3 DNA reads as TGTGCCGGCTCACCAGGGGTTAGCGGCAAAAACATTCAGTACTTC.

As to this clonotype: A much larger clone is a single base away; this may be a read error. The chain carries TRBV11-2 and TRBJ2-5; 8 bases align to TRBD1. The length of the CDR3 is 14 residues. V dropped 4 bases and J dropped 7; count of bases not matched to a gene: 8. The germline V gene has CDR1 SGHAT and CDR2 FQNNGV. The CDR3 coding sequence is TGTGCCAGCAGCTCGGGCAGGGGGCGAGGGACCCAGTACTTC. Its protein is CASSSGRGRGTQYF. Variable domain in full (rest from reference TRBV11-2 and TRBJ2-5): EAGVAQSPRYKIIEKRQSVAFWCNPISGHATLYWYQQILGQGPKLLIQFQNNGVVDDSQLPKDRFSAERLKGVDSTLKIQPAKLEDSAVYLCASSSGRGRGTQYFGPGTRLLVL.

This chain connects TRBV18 to TRBJ1-2; D is possibly TRBD1 (5 bases). The germline V and J ends were trimmed by 5 bases and 3 bases, with 10 bases remaining between them. This CDR3 has 13 residues. Germline V gene lookup returns CDR1 KGHSH and CDR2 LQKENI. CDR3: CASSADSDYGYTF. In DNA form, the CDR3 reads TGTGCCAGCTCAGCCGACAGCGACTATGGCTACACCTTC.

In its sample, this clonotype was seen many times. The chain uses TRBV12-3 or TRBV12-4 and TRBJ2-5; D assignment may be TRBD1 or TRBD2 (6 bases each). Trimming took off 4 bases at V and 5 bases at J, with 11 bases between the two ends. The CDR3 contains 13 residues. This CDR3 is CASSWGARETQYF. CDR3 DNA sequence: TGTGCCAGCAGTTGGGGGGCGCGGGAGACCCAGTACTTC.